This T cell receptor (beta chain) originates from a study of T cell changes during pregnancy in multiple sclerosis. Trimming pared 4 bases from V and 6 bases from J, leaving 9 bases between. The CDR3 is made up of 12 amino acids. Germline CDR1 and CDR2: SQVTM and ANQGSEA. The data were produced by immunoSEQ multiplex PCR, yet TCRdb's version contains in-frame clones alone and is incomplete. The profile shows 46,000 or so clones, roughly 90% of them singletons. Sequenced material: peripheral blood, taken in the second trimester of pregnancy. The sequence was collected from a female donor in good health, enrolled as a control in a pregnancy study. The V and J genes are TRBV29-1 and TRBJ1-4; D is unresolved. As DNA, the CDR3 is TGCAGCGTTGTGACTCCCCATGAAAAACTGTTTTTT. Protein: CSVVTPHEKLFF.